This TCR beta chain was captured by sequencing in a study of T cell responses to AZD1222 COVID-19 vaccine. Study-level points and caveats: Spike-wide vaccine-associated CD4 TCRs dominated at 160-218 and 743-854. Increased Spike-specific TCR breadth and depth were observed after two AZD1222 doses. Seropositivity was recorded at baseline in only 6 or 7 AZD1222 recipients. Most donors were white British, females outnumbered males, and clonal diversity was possibly underestimated.

Profiling relied on immunoSEQ multiplex PCR, and the TCRdb table lists in-frame clones only, not all of them. The sample gives 90,000 to 120,000 clones, about 90% of which show up once; around 8.7% is in the top ten. V lost 0 bases, J lost 5 bases, and 5 bases stayed unmatched. The length of the CDR3 is 16 residues. Germline V gene lookup returns CDR1 SGHVS and CDR2 FNYEAQ. Concerning this clone itself: Its antigen is currently unknown.

The chain combines TRBV7-6 with TRBJ2-7, with 12 positions matching TRBD1. This clonotype was sampled from an adult in good health. The starting material was peripheral blood, obtained on day 0 of AZD1222 vaccination. The chain's CDR3 is CASSLAGQGAFDEQYF. In DNA form, the CDR3 reads TGTGCCAGCAGCTTAGCGGGACAGGGGGCATTCGACGAGCAGTACTTC.